This entry concerns a single T cell receptor (beta chain). The length of the CDR3 is 15 residues. CDR1 is SEHNR and CDR2 is FQNEAQ in the germline V gene (reference sequence). The ends were cut back, 4 bases at V and 4 bases at J, with 14 bases in the middle. These data originate in a study of blood T cell repertoires in COVID-19. About the study: Nucleic acid was either cDNA or gDNA, and it came from T cells, B-cell-depleted T cells, or PBMCs.

As originally analysed: Amplification with reference gene primers provided the estimates of nucleated cell counts. The data were produced by immunoSEQ multiplex PCR, yet TCRdb's version contains in-frame clones alone and is incomplete. Clone size and the V and J calls come from that table; the DNA yielded D and trimming. In the table there are hundreds of thousands of clones, just under 90% of which are singletons. Allocation to cohorts depended on clinical history reported by the participants. Recovered Cohort 3 donors showed two negative PCRs, clearance, or symptom resolution. The source is a young man who had recovered from COVID-19. The sequenced sample consisted of PBMCs or T cells enriched from blood (not recorded which). The rearrangement uses TRBV7-9 and TRBJ1-5, with D hard to call. The DNA of the CDR3 is TGTGCCAGCAGCTCGGAGGCCCAAAAGAATCAGCCCCAGCATTTT. Its translation is CASSSEAQKNQPQHF.